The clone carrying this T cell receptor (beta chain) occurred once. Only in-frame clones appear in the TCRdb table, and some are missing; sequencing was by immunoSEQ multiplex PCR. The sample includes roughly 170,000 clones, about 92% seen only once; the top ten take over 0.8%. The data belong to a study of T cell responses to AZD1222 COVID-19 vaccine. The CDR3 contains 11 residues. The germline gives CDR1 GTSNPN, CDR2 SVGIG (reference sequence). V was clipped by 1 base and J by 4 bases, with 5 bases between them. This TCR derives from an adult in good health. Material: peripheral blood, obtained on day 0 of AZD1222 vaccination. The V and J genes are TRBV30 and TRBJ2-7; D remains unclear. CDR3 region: CAWSEEYEQYF. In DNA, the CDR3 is TGTGCCTGGAGTGAAGAATACGAGCAGTACTTC.